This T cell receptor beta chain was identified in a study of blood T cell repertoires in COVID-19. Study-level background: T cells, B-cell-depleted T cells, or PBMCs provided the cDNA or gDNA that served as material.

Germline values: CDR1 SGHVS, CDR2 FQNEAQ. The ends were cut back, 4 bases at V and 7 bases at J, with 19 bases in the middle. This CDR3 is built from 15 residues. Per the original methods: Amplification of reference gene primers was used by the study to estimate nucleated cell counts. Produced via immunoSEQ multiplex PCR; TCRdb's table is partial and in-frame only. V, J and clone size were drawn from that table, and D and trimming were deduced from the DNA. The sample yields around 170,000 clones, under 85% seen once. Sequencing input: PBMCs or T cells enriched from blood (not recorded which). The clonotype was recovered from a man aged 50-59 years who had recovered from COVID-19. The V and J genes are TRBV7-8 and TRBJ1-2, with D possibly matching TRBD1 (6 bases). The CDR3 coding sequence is TGTGCCAGCAGCTCACACGTGCGGGGGCAGGGTGGCTACACCTTC. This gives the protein CASSSHVRGQGGYTF.